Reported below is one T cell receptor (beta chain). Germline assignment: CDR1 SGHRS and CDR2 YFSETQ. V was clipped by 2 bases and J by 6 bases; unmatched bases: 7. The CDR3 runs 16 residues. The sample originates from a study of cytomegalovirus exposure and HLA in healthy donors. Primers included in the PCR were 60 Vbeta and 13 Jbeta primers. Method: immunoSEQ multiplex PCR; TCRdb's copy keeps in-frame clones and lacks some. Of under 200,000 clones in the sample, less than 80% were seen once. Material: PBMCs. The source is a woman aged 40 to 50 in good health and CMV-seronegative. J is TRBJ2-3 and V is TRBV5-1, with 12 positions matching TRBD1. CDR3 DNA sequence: TGCGCCAGCAGCTTAGGGACAGGGGGCGAAAGGGATACGCAGTATTTT. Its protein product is CASSLGTGGERDTQYF.